Shown below are 22 T cell receptor beta chains from a single sample sequenced in a study of control samples from healthy donors and cancer patients. Sequenced by immunoSEQ multiplex PCR; TCRdb stores in-frame clones only, minus some. This repertoire shows 190,000 or so clones, 85% to 95% found once; its top ten account for roughly 1.5%. Sequencing was done on a sample of blood. These receptors were taken from a man between 18 and 29 years old in good health.

J is TRBJ1-4 and V is TRBV2; tentatively, D is TRBD1 (6 bases). The V end was cut by 2 bases, the J end by 8 bases, with 12 bases between. The CDR3 runs 14 residues. Per germline, CDR1 SNHLY and CDR2 FYNNEI. The DNA for the CDR3 is TGTGCCAGCAGTGAAATGGCAGGGGCCGAAAAACTGTTTTTT. Amino acids: CASSEMAGAEKLFF.

The gene calls are TRBV10-2 and TRBJ2-7; 9 nucleotides align to TRBD1. Germline CDR1 reads WSHSY; CDR2 reads SAAADI. The V and J ends lost 5 bases and 3 bases, in that order; junction bases with no gene match: 5. CDR3 length equals 14 residues. This chain's CDR3 is CASSTDRGDYEQYF. CDR3 DNA sequence: TGCGCCAGCAGTACGGACAGGGGTGACTACGAGCAGTACTTC.

This rearrangement joins TRBV10-3 to TRBJ2-1; the match to TRBD2 covers 12 bases. V was clipped by 7 bases and J by 8 bases; unmatched bases: 15. The CDR3 totals 17 residues. CDR1 and CDR2 from the germline V gene are ENHRY and SYGVKD. This CDR3 is CAITDPSSGGAGDEQFF. CDR3 nucleotide sequence: TGTGCCATCACCGACCCCTCTAGCGGGGGGGCTGGAGATGAGCAGTTCTTC.

The chain uses TRBV7-6 and TRBJ1-5; tentatively, D is TRBD1 (6 bases). In germline, CDR1 is SGHVS, CDR2 FNYEAQ. Trimming cost V 0 bases and J 0 bases, with 9 bases left between them. This CDR3 has 16 residues. CDR3 region: CASSLASGASNQPQHF. As DNA, the CDR3 is TGTGCCAGCAGCTTAGCGTCGGGGGCTAGCAATCAGCCCCAGCATTTT.

The rearrangement links TRBV24-1 to TRBJ2-5; either TRBD1 or TRBD2 may supply D (5 bases each). The germline V gene encodes CDR1 KGHDR and CDR2 SFDVKD. The ends were cut back, 4 bases at V and 0 bases at J, with 17 bases in the middle. The CDR3 loop spans 17 amino acids. CDR3 coding DNA: TGTGCCACCAGTGAGCGATTCGGGACCGAAGACCAAGAGACCCAGTACTTC. It codes for CATSERFGTEDQETQYF.

The chain couples TRBV12-5 to TRBJ2-3; either TRBD1 or TRBD2 may supply D (5 bases each). Trimming took off 0 bases at V and 1 base at J, with 17 bases between the two ends. CDR1 and CDR2 from the germline V gene are LGHNT and FRNRAP. The CDR3 length is 18 residues. The CDR3 coding sequence is TGTGCTAGTGGTTTGGTACGGGACGGGAAAACCCGCACAGATACGCAGTATTTT. Amino acids: CASGLVRDGKTRTDTQYF. The full variable domain, completed using reference TRBV12-5 and TRBJ2-3, is DARVTQTPRHKVTEMGQEVTMRCQPILGHNTVFWYRQTMMQGLELLAYFRNRAPLDDSGMPKDRFSAEMPDATLATLKIQPSEPRDSAVYFCASGLVRDGKTRTDTQYFGPGTRLTVL.

In its sample, this clone was seen once. The chain recombines TRBV6-5 with TRBJ2-7; 12 nucleotides agree with TRBD1. CDR3 length: 15 amino acids. Germline V gene sequence: CDR1 MNHEY, CDR2 SVGAGI. Germline trimming cut 7 bases from V and 4 bases from J; bases unmatched to any gene: 8. DNA for the CDR3: TGTGCCAGCAAAATCCGGGACAGGGGGCCTTACGAGCAGTACTTC. Residues: CASKIRDRGPYEQYF.

CDR3 loop: CASSPPGQGSGDTQYF. CDR3 nucleotide sequence: TGTGCCAGCAGTCCACCGGGACAGGGGAGTGGAGATACGCAGTATTTT. The chain has TRBV2 and TRBJ2-3; TRBD1 matches at 10 bases. The length of the CDR3 is 16 residues. The junction had 10 bases not matched to a gene; V was cut back by 5 bases and J by 5 bases. Per the germline V gene, CDR1 is SNHLY and CDR2 is FYNNEI. The variable domain in full, completed from reference TRBV2 and TRBJ2-3, reads EPEVTQTPSHQVTQMGQEVILRCVPISNHLYFYWYRQILGQKVEFLVSFYNNEISEKSEIFDDQFSVERPDGSNFTLKIRSTKLEDSAMYFCASSPPGQGSGDTQYFGPGTRLTVL.

The chain recombines TRBV6-4 with TRBJ2-2; 7 nucleotides match TRBD1. The V gene end was trimmed by 8 bases and the J gene end by 3 bases; junction bases not matched to a gene: 6. Germline CDR1 reads MRHNA; CDR2 reads SNTAGT. This CDR3 has 14 residues. CDR3 bases: TGTGCCAGCTCCGACAGGGCGGACACCGGGGAGCTGTTTTTT. Translating gives CASSDRADTGELFF.

The chain joins TRBV29-1 to TRBJ1-1; D is ambiguous. The CDR3 spans 11 residues. Germline CDR1 reads SQVTM; CDR2 reads ANQGSEA. V lost 5 bases, J lost 7 bases, and 11 bases lay in between. The CDR3 sequence is CSVTDGSEAFF. In DNA, the CDR3 is TGCAGCGTTACGGATGGTAGTGAAGCTTTCTTT.

CDR3 sequence reads: CASSLGQGADPYGYTF. The CDR3 DNA follows: TGCGCCAGCAGCTTAGGCCAGGGGGCAGATCCTTATGGCTACACCTTC. The V and J genes are TRBV5-1 and TRBJ1-2, with 8 bases fitting TRBD1. The CDR3 length is 16 residues. Germline-derived CDR1 and CDR2 are SGHRS and YFSETQ. The V and J ends lost 2 bases and 5 bases, in that order; junction bases with no gene match: 11.

In its sample, this clone was seen a few times. The chain recombines TRBV5-5 with TRBJ1-2; a weak D match, TRBD1 (5 bases). Trimming stripped 0 bases from V and 8 bases from J, with 14 bases between. This CDR3 is built from 14 residues. Germline CDR1 SGHKS, CDR2 YYEKEE (reference sequence). The CDR3 loop is CASSLDPGIEGYTF. CDR3 bases: TGTGCCAGCAGCTTGGATCCAGGGATCGAGGGCTACACCTTC.

The chain joins TRBV2 to TRBJ2-1, with no clear D. Germline V gene data show CDR1 as SNHLY and CDR2 as FYNNEI. V dropped 6 bases and J dropped 4 bases, with 10 bases sitting between them. This CDR3 is 13 amino acids long. The CDR3 nucleotides are TGTGCCAGCAGCCAGAGAAGTTACAATGAGCAGTTCTTC. It translates to CASSQRSYNEQFF. Combining the CDR3 with reference TRBV2 and TRBJ2-1 gives the whole variable domain EPEVTQTPSHQVTQMGQEVILRCVPISNHLYFYWYRQILGQKVEFLVSFYNNEISEKSEIFDDQFSVERPDGSNFTLKIRSTKLEDSAMYFCASSQRSYNEQFFGPGTRLTVL.

The rearrangement joins TRBV6-1 to TRBJ2-3; D is undetermined. This CDR3 has 16 residues. The germline V and J ends were trimmed by 2 bases and 2 bases, with 14 bases remaining between them. The germline gives CDR1 MNHNS, CDR2 SASEGT. The CDR3 DNA sequence: TGTGCCAGCAGTGAATATGCTAGTCCCCTCACAGATACGCAGTATTTT. Its translation is CASSEYASPLTDTQYF.

The chain combines TRBV5-1 with TRBJ2-1, with 9 bases matching TRBD1. The V segment lost 0 bases and the J segment 4 bases; nucleotides outside the gene matches: 2. Germline V gene lookup returns CDR1 SGHRS and CDR2 YFSETQ. This CDR3 is built from 15 residues. The CDR3 spells CASSLDRGLYNEQFF. The CDR3 DNA sequence: TGCGCCAGCAGCTTGGACAGGGGGCTTTACAATGAGCAGTTCTTC.

V and J are TRBV12-5 and TRBJ1-6; 7 nucleotides match TRBD1. Unmatched junction bases numbered 10, after V lost 4 bases and J lost 7 bases. CDR3 length: 16 amino acids. Germline CDR1 LGHNT, CDR2 FRNRAP. CDR3 DNA sequence: TGTGCTAGTGGTTCAGGGGCAGGGGGAAGGAATTCACCCCTCCACTTT. Translated, it gives CASGSGAGGRNSPLHF.

This clone was seen once. The V and J genes are TRBV5-4 and TRBJ2-3; 13 nucleotides line up with TRBD2. Trimming removed 3 bases from V and 0 bases from J; junction bases left unmatched: 4. The CDR3 is 17 residues long. CDR1 and CDR2 (germline): SGHNT, YYREEE (reference sequence). The CDR3 region is CASSWGTSGESTDTQYF. In DNA, the CDR3 is TGTGCCAGCAGCTGGGGGACTAGCGGGGAGAGCACAGATACGCAGTATTTT.

The chain has TRBV18 and TRBJ2-1; 9 bases are shared with TRBD1. The CDR3 is 14 amino acids. V gave up 2 bases and J gave up 8 bases; unmatched junction bases: 4. Germline V gene lookup returns CDR1 KGHSH and CDR2 LQKENI. The CDR3 sequence: CASSPGTGIYEQFF. CDR3 DNA: TGTGCCAGCTCACCAGGGACAGGGATTTATGAGCAGTTCTTC.

The chain uses TRBV28 and TRBJ2-3, with 7 bases lining up with TRBD1. Losses at the gene ends were 6 bases for V and 1 base for J; bases not matched to a gene: 4. The germline V gene encodes CDR1 MDHEN and CDR2 SYDVKM. The CDR3 covers 14 residues. The CDR3, as DNA: TGTGCCAGCAGGATACAGGGGCGCACAGATACGCAGTATTTT. It yields the protein CASRIQGRTDTQYF.

In this sample, this clone turned up once. The J gene is TRBJ1-1, the V gene TRBV20-1; tentatively, D is TRBD1 (6 bases). With 3 bases removed from V and 7 bases from J, the gap between germline ends came to 15 bases. In germline, CDR1 is DFQATT, CDR2 SNEGSKA (reference sequence). CDR3 length equals 13 residues. The CDR3 protein is CSASPGGTREAFF. Written as DNA, the CDR3 is TGCAGTGCTAGTCCGGGGGGCACCCGTGAAGCTTTCTTT.

V and J are TRBV27 and TRBJ2-1; 8 bases line up with TRBD2. The germline V gene has CDR1 MNHEY and CDR2 SMNVEV (reference sequence). There are 14 residues in the CDR3. Germline trimming cut 6 bases from V and 4 bases from J; bases unmatched to any gene: 5. CDR3 nucleotide sequence: TGTGCCAGCAGGCGGGGGGCGGGATACAATGAGCAGTTCTTC. It encodes CASRRGAGYNEQFF.

In this sample, this clone turned up a few times. The CDR3 DNA follows: TGCGCCAGCAGCTTTCACGGGACTAGCGCGCAAGAGACCCAGTACTTC. It yields the protein CASSFHGTSAQETQYF. V and J are TRBV5-1 and TRBJ2-5, with TRBD2 matching over 10 bases. V lost 2 bases to trimming and J lost 2 bases; unmatched junction nucleotides: 6. This CDR3 contains 16 residues. Germline values: CDR1 SGHRS, CDR2 YFSETQ.